These 5 T cell receptor beta chains share one sample of origin, sequenced in a study of blood T cell repertoires in COVID-19. Clones were sequenced by immunoSEQ multiplex PCR, and TCRdb holds only the in-frame ones, with some missing. This table has a few hundred thousand clones, 92% appearing once. The material sequenced was PBMCs or T cells enriched from blood (not recorded which). The source is a woman between 25 and 40 years old who had recovered from COVID-19.

The chain uses TRBV9 and TRBJ1-1; 7 positions agree with TRBD1. The CDR3 contains 14 residues. V trimming: 2 bases; J trimming: 4 bases; junction bases outside the gene matches: 5. Germline CDR1 is SGDLS and CDR2 is YYNGEE. This CDR3 is CASSVTGRGTEAFF. Written as DNA, the CDR3 is TGTGCCAGCAGCGTGACAGGGCGTGGCACTGAAGCTTTCTTT.

This clone has just one count. V is TRBV5-1 and J is TRBJ1-2; D not resolved. The CDR3 spans 13 residues. V dropped 0 bases and J dropped 7 bases, with 10 bases sitting between them. Germline assignment: CDR1 SGHRS and CDR2 YFSETQ. CDR3 sequence (DNA): TGCGCCAGCAGCTTGGCCCCCCTGTTTGGCTACACCTTC. Translating gives CASSLAPLFGYTF.

This clone came up once. J is TRBJ1-2 and V is TRBV30; a weak D match, TRBD1 (5 bases). With 1 base removed from V and 3 bases from J, the gap between germline ends came to 6 bases. The CDR3 is 12 residues long. The V gene's germline CDR1 is GTSNPN and CDR2 SVGIG (reference sequence). The CDR3 reads CAWSGGDYGYTF. The CDR3 coding sequence is TGTGCCTGGAGTGGGGGGGACTATGGCTACACCTTC.

This clone was seen a few times. The chain links TRBV7-9 to TRBJ2-7; 13 bases align to TRBD2. The CDR3 totals 16 residues. Germline V lookup: CDR1 SEHNR, CDR2 FQNEAQ (reference sequence). V shed 4 bases and J 2 bases; nucleotides not matched to a gene: 5. CDR3 residues: CASSSPGTSGAYEQYF. The CDR3 nucleotides are TGTGCCAGCAGCTCCCCCGGGACTAGCGGGGCCTACGAGCAGTACTTC.

The chain couples TRBV28 to TRBJ1-2; perhaps TRBD1 as D (6 bases). With 10 bases removed from V and 0 bases from J, the gap between germline ends came to 21 bases. The germline V gene encodes CDR1 MDHEN and CDR2 SYDVKM. This CDR3 region has 16 residues. CDR3 region: CATHGGFRGTNYGYTF. CDR3 in DNA: TGTGCCACCCATGGGGGCTTCAGGGGAACTAACTATGGCTACACCTTC.